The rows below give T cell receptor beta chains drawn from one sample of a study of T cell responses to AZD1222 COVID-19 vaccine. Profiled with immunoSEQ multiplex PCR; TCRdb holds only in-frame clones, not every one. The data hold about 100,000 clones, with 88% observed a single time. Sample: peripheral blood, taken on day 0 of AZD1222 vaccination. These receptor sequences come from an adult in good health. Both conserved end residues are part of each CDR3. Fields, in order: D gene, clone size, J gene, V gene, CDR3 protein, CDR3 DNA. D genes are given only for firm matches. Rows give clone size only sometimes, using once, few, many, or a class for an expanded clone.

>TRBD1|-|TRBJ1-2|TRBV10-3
CAISGGTGGDYGYTF
TGTGCCATCAGTGGCGGGACAGGGGGGGACTATGGCTACACCTTC
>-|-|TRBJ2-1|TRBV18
CASSPGQSGSNEQFF
TGTGCCAGCTCACCCGGACAGAGTGGGTCCAATGAGCAGTTCTTC
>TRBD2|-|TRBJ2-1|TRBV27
CASSPRLASPGSYNEQFF
TGTGCCAGCAGTCCCAGACTAGCGAGTCCCGGCTCCTACAATGAGCAGTTCTTC
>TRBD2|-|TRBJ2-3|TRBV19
CASSVALAGVGDTQYF
TGTGCCAGTAGTGTGGCCCTAGCGGGAGTAGGGGATACGCAGTATTTT
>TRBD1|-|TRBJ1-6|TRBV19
CASRGQKNSPLHF
TGTGCCAGTAGGGGACAGAAAAATTCACCCCTCCACTTT
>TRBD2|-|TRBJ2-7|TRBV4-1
CASSTGPYGTSGLSSYEQYF
TGCGCCAGCAGCACCGGCCCATACGGGACTAGCGGGCTTAGCTCCTACGAGCAGTACTTC
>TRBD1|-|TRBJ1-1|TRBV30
CAWSAGQGNTEAFF
TGTGCCTGGAGTGCAGGACAGGGGAACACTGAAGCTTTCTTT
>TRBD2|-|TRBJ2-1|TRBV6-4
CASSDSIAGDAEQFF
TGTGCCAGCAGTGACTCGATAGCGGGAGACGCTGAGCAGTTCTTC
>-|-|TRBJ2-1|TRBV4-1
CASSQGRWKGHNEQFF
TGCGCCAGCAGCCAAGGAAGATGGAAGGGTCACAATGAGCAGTTCTTC
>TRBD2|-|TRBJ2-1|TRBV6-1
CASSDRLAGGGNEQFF
TGTGCCAGCAGTGATCGACTAGCGGGCGGAGGCAATGAGCAGTTCTTC
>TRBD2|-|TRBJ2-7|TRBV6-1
CASSDPSGTSSYEQYF
TGTGCCAGCAGTGACCCTAGCGGGACGAGCTCCTACGAGCAGTACTTC
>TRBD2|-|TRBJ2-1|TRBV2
CASSHSGSSNNEQFF
TGTGCCAGCAGTCATAGCGGGAGTTCCAACAATGAGCAGTTCTTC
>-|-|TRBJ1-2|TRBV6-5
CASSYSSGAYGYTF
TGTGCCAGCAGTTACTCGTCCGGGGCCTATGGCTACACCTTC
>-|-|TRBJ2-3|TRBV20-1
CSAALSDTQYF
TGCAGTGCTGCCCTGTCGGATACGCAGTATTTT
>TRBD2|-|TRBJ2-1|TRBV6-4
CASSDSIAGTYNEQFF
TGTGCCAGCAGTGACTCCATAGCGGGGACATACAATGAGCAGTTCTTC
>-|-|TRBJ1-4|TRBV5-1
CASTPGRLPQSTNEKLFF
TGCGCCAGCACCCCGGGGAGGCTCCCGCAATCAACTAATGAAAAACTGTTTTTT
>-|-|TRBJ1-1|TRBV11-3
CASSSQEAGTEAFF
TGTGCCAGCAGCTCTCAGGAGGCTGGAACTGAAGCTTTCTTT
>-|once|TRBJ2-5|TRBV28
CASSLVWSETQYF
TGTGCCAGCAGTTTAGTTTGGTCCGAGACCCAGTACTTC
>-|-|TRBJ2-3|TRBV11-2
CASSLALRSADTQYF
TGTGCCAGCAGCTTAGCCCTGAGGAGTGCAGATACGCAGTATTTT
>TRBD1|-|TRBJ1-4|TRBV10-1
CASSSGQGGEKLFF
TGCGCCAGCAGTTCGGGACAGGGAGGAGAAAAACTGTTTTTT
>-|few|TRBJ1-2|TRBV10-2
CASSATGPYGYTF
TGCGCCAGCAGTGCCACTGGGCCCTATGGCTACACCTTC
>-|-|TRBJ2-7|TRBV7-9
CASSLVVHEQYF
TGTGCCAGCAGCTTAGTCGTCCACGAGCAGTACTTC
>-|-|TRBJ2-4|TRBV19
CASSILDAAYKNIQYF
TGTGCCAGTAGTATCCTGGACGCGGCTTATAAAAACATTCAGTACTTC
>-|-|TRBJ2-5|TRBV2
CASTGAQETQYF
TGTGCCAGCACCGGAGCCCAAGAGACCCAGTACTTC
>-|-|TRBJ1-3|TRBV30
CAWSPLVSGNTIYF
TGTGCCTGGAGCCCCCTGGTCTCTGGAAACACCATATATTTT
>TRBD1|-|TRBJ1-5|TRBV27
CASRRQGMGQPQHF
TGTGCCAGCAGAAGACAGGGGATGGGTCAGCCCCAGCATTTT
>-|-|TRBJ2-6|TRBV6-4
CASSEHGGSGANVLTF
TGTGCCAGCAGTGAGCACGGGGGCTCTGGGGCCAACGTCCTGACTTTC